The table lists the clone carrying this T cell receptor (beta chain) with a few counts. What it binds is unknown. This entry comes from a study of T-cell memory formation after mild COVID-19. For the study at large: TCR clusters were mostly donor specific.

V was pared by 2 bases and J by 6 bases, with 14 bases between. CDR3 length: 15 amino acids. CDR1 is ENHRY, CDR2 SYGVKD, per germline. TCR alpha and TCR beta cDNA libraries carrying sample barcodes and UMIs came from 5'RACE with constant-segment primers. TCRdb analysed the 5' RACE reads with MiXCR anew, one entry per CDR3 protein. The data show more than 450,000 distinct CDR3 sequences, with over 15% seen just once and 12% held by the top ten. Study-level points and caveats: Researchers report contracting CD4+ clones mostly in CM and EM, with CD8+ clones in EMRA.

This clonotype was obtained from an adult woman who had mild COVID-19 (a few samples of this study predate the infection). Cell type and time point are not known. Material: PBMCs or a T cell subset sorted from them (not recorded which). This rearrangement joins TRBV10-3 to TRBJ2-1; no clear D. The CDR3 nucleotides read TGTGCCATCAGTGAGGGGCTGGAGCGACGCAATGAGCAGTTCTTC. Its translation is CAISEGLERRNEQFF.